This entry is about one T cell receptor (beta chain). TCRdb's table, derived via immunoSEQ multiplex PCR, lists solely in-frame clones and lacks some. This sample has around 28,000 clones; around 90% occur once, and the top ten carry around a tenth. These data belong to a study of preoperative IRX-2 immunotherapy in early breast cancer. Treatment defined: preoperative locoregional IRX-2 cytokine immunotherapy. Samples came from a phase Ib trial of preoperative locoregional IRX-2 cytokine immunotherapy. J was trimmed by 8 bases and V by 0 bases; bases with no gene match: 10. Per the germline V gene, CDR1 is SGHRS and CDR2 is YFSETQ. The CDR3 spans 17 residues.

The chain employs TRBV5-1 and TRBJ1-4; 10 nucleotides agree with TRBD1. This specimen was acquired from a patient treated with IRX-2 immunotherapy. This TCR came from a human donor with breast cancer. CDR3 sequence reads: CASSLAQRDRGKEKLFF. The CDR3 DNA reads as TGCGCCAGCAGCTTGGCCCAACGGGACAGGGGTAAAGAAAAACTGTTTTTT. Using reference TRBV5-1 and TRBJ1-4 for the parts outside the CDR3, the full variable domain is KAGVTQTPRYLIKTRGQQVTLSCSPISGHRSVSWYQQTPGQGLQFLFEYFSETQRNKGNFPGRFSGRQFSNSRSEMNVSTLELGDSALYLCASSLAQRDRGKEKLFFGSGTQLSVL.